This record covers a single T cell receptor beta chain. Its antigen remains unknown. The CDR3 is made up of 15 amino acids. V was shortened by 1 base and J by 2 bases, with 11 bases between the two germline ends. The germline V gene encodes CDR1 SGHVS and CDR2 FNYEAQ. The sample comes from a study of T-cell reconstitution after alpha-beta-depleted transplantation in children. Study-wide findings and caveats: Some patients owed their high day-60 TCRbeta diversity to surviving recipient T cells and thymic progenitors.

The TCRbeta library was prepared with unique molecular identifiers. MiXCR was run by TCRdb on the PCR reads, yielding one entry per CDR3 protein. This sample has around 960,000 distinct CDR3 sequences, with about 29% found just once. The source of this sequence is a boy in the first two years of life who had a stem cell transplant for SCID, so the T cells may come from the graft donor. The chain links TRBV7-6 to TRBJ1-2; D gene unclear. Sequencing was performed on PBMCs, mostly from graft donor cells, taken 360 days after TCRalphabeta/CD19-depleted stem cell transplant. The CDR3 DNA reads as TGTGCCAGCAGCTTAGAACCCGGCCTCAACTATGGCTACACCTTC. Translating it yields CASSLEPGLNYGYTF.